Given below is one TCR beta chain in context. Its antigen is undetermined. These data are taken from a study of T-cell reconstitution after alpha-beta-depleted transplantation in children. Germline V CDR1 and CDR2: MDHEN, SYDVKM. With V trimmed by 2 bases and J by 6 bases, 9 bases remained unmatched. The CDR3 is made up of 15 amino acids. Findings of the study overall: The origin of alpha-beta T cells about two months after transplant was reportedly several hundred expanded graft clones. In some patients, recipient T cells and intrathymic progenitors surviving conditioning explained high day-60 diversity. T-cell numbers and diversity one year post-transplant derived largely from freshly generated T cells.

Preparation of the TCRbeta library used unique molecular identifiers. Using its own MiXCR run on the PCR reads, TCRdb lists one record per CDR3 protein. The sample has fewer than 550,000 distinct CDR3 sequences, 10% to 12% seen once; the top ten hold around 13%. This sequence originates from a female patient younger than 10 who had a stem cell transplant for aplastic anemia, so the T cells may come from the graft donor. This specimen consisted of PBMCs, mostly from graft donor cells, obtained 180 days after TCRalphabeta/CD19-depleted stem cell transplant. The chain joins TRBV28 to TRBJ2-7; 8 positions agree with TRBD2. CDR3 DNA: TGTGCCAGCAGTTTAAGATCTAGCGGGCTCATCGAGCAGTACTTC. It yields the protein CASSLRSSGLIEQYF.